A selection of T cell receptor beta chains follows, all from one sample in a study of blood T cell repertoires in COVID-19. Libraries were prepared by immunoSEQ multiplex PCR; TCRdb keeps only in-frame clonotypes and omits some of them. The sample lists some 130,000 clones, around 79% occurring once. Sequenced sample: peripheral blood. All receptors come from a man in his 60s with acute or convalescent COVID-19. CDR3s include the opening cysteine and the closing phenylalanine or tryptophan.

J gene,V gene,CDR3 length,CDR3 protein
TRBJ2-3,TRBV7-9,16,CASSSGLAGVTDTQYF
TRBJ1-2,TRBV7-9,15,CASSPTGAGIGGYTF
TRBJ1-2,TRBV27,15,CASSLSARKDDGYTF
TRBJ2-2,TRBV5-5,14,CASSLVAGTGELFF
TRBJ2-2,TRBV2,16,CASSEVLADNTGELFF
TRBJ2-7,TRBV3-1/TRBV3-2,14,CASSHSDRDGEQYF
TRBJ1-3,TRBV19,18,CASSIGNPGTFSGNTIYF
TRBJ2-1,TRBV6-2/TRBV6-3,14,CASSYSRQGGEQFF
TRBJ1-6,TRBV5-5,13,CASSLDWSSPLHF
TRBJ2-7,TRBV18,15,CASSPGTGGRYEQYF
TRBJ2-4,TRBV28,16,CASSGDRGRVKNIQYF
TRBJ1-5,TRBV2,14,CASNEEYSNQPQHF
TRBJ2-5,TRBV28,14,CASSLTLQGATQYF
TRBJ2-7,TRBV15,14,CATSVDRGFAEQYF
TRBJ2-3,TRBV6-2/TRBV6-3,15,CASSYIDNVADTQYF
TRBJ2-7,TRBV11-2,15,CASSLDHGSVYEQYF
TRBJ2-1,TRBV7-3,13,CASSLETRGEQFF
TRBJ1-4,TRBV5-4,16,CASSPDREFTNEKLFF
TRBJ2-3,TRBV5-5,15,CASSWLSVGANTQYF
TRBJ1-6,TRBV5-4,15,CASSPTQLADSPLHF
TRBJ2-5,TRBV7-2,15,CASSQRSGSWETQYF
TRBJ2-5,TRBV2,16,CASSRSSSSAWETQYF
TRBJ2-5,TRBV9,15,CASSVGGGSRETQYF
TRBJ2-5,TRBV19,15,CASRSIDRDRETQYF
TRBJ1-2,TRBV4-3,15,CASSQSLTGNYGYTF
TRBJ2-2,TRBV6-6,14,CASKRDGWSGELFF
TRBJ2-5,TRBV7-8,16,CASSLGGSGARETQYF
TRBJ2-7,TRBV6-5,14,CASNYNAASYEQYF
TRBJ2-3,TRBV5-1,14,CASSLASGADTQYF
TRBJ1-5,TRBV2,17,CASSSTGGRNSNQPQHF
TRBJ2-7,TRBV9,13,CASSPGTGGEQYF
TRBJ2-3,TRBV19,17,CASSIGGERQITDTQYF
TRBJ1-1,TRBV6-5,14,CASSSGFPNTEAFF
TRBJ2-2,TRBV9,15,CASSVGAGNTGELFF
TRBJ2-2,TRBV7-9,15,CASSPFLANTGELFF
TRBJ2-1,TRBV7-9,16,CASSPPSSGNYNEQFF
TRBJ2-1,TRBV24-1,14,CATSETTGSYEQFF
TRBJ1-1,TRBV4-3,14,CASSQDRWGDEAFF
TRBJ1-2,TRBV29-1,15,CSVGSGQLVSYGYTF
TRBJ1-1,TRBV24-1,15,CATSVKDSPGTEAFF
TRBJ2-1,TRBV5-1,14,CASRTGTGGNEQFF
TRBJ2-7,TRBV11-2,14,CASSLGTSISEQYF
TRBJ2-7,TRBV11-2,17,CASSPTSGSFNSYEQYF
TRBJ2-3,TRBV19,16,CASSIGTSGPTDTQYF
TRBJ1-4,TRBV30,13,CAWSVAGLEKLFF
TRBJ1-5,TRBV19,15,CASLDSQGARQPQHF
TRBJ1-5,TRBV7-8,14,CASSLGEGTGTQHF
TRBJ1-1,TRBV5-1,14,CASSSIAGITEAFF
TRBJ1-2,TRBV7-2,14,CASSLTGETYGYTF
TRBJ1-1,TRBV4-3,16,CASQPGQGLTNTEAFF
TRBJ1-5,TRBV7-9,15,CASSWGQGSNQPQHF
TRBJ2-3,TRBV30,15,CAWSSTGVLTDTQYF
TRBJ1-5,TRBV28,16,CASDPPGTGVGQPQHF
TRBJ1-6,TRBV6-5,12,CASGQGQSPLHF
TRBJ2-1,TRBV5-4,15,CASSLGIAGSNEQFF
TRBJ1-6,TRBV4-3,12,CASRQGDSPLHF
TRBJ2-7,TRBV7-2,14,CASNPGTPLYEQYF
TRBJ2-1,TRBV2,15,CASRIAGWSYNEQFF